This TCR beta chain was obtained from a study of blood T cells in healthy people across ages. Alongside a J-beta primer mix, a sample-barcoded 5' primer served in a second PCR lasting 7 to 11 cycles. Each cDNA molecule, via a template-switch adaptor with 12 random nucleotides, was tagged. MiXCR, run by TCRdb on the 5' RACE reads, gives a single entry per CDR3 protein. The sample has 500,000 to 650,000 distinct CDR3 sequences; roughly a quarter are singletons. V shed 0 bases and J shed 0 bases, with 7 bases lying between them. The germline V gene encodes CDR1 SGDLS and CDR2 YYNGEE. The CDR3 has 14 residues. This sample was shared with a second study, whose subject was T cells of mothers and their children.

This receptor was obtained from a boy aged 2 to 9 in good health. This chain joins TRBV9 and TRBJ2-7; D unclear. The source material was blood. CDR3 nucleotides: TGTGCCAGCAGCGTAGCCTCTAGCTCCTACGAGCAGTACTTC. Translated, it gives CASSVASSSYEQYF.